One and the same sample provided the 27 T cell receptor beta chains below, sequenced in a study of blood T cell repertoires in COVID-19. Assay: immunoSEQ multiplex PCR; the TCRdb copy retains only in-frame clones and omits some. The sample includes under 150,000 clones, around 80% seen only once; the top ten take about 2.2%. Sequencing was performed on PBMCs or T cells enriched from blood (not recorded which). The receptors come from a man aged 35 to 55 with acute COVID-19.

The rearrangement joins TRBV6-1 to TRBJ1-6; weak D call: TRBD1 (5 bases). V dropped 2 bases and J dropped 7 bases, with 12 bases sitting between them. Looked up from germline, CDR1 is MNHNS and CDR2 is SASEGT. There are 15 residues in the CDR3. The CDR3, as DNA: TGTGCCAGCAGTGAAAACCGGGGGAGGAATTCACCCCTCCACTTT. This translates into CASSENRGRNSPLHF.

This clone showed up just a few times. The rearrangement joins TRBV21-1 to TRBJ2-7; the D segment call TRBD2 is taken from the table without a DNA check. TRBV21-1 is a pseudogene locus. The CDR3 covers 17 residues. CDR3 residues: CASSFSLAGVGAYEQYF. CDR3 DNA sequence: TGTGCCAGCAGCTTTTCACTAGCGGGAGTCGGGGCATACGAGCAGTACTTC.

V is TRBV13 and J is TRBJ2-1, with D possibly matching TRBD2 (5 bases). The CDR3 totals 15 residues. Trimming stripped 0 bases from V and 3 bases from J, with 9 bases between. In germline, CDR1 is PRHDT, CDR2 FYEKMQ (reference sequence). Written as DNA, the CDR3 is TGTGCCAGCAGCTTAGGACTAGGACTCTACAATGAGCAGTTCTTC. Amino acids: CASSLGLGLYNEQFF.

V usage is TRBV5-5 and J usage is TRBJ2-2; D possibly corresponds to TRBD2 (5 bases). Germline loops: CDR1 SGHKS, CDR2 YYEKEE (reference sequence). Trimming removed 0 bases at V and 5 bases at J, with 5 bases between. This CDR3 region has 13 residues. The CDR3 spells CASSLAGTGELFF. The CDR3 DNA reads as TGTGCCAGCAGCTTGGCGGGGACCGGGGAGCTGTTTTTT.

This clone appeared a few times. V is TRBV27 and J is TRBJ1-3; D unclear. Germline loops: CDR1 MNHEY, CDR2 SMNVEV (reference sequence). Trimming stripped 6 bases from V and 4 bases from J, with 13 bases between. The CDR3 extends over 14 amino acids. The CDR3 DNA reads TGTGCCAGCAGCAGTCATGGTGGCGGAAACACCATATATTTT. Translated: CASSSHGGGNTIYF.

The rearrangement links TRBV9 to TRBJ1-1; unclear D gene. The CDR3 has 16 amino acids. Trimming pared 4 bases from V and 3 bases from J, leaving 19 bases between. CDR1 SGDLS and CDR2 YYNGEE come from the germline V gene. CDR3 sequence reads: CASSPPHSMGDTEAFF. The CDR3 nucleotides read TGTGCCAGCAGCCCCCCCCACAGTATGGGCGACACTGAAGCTTTCTTT.

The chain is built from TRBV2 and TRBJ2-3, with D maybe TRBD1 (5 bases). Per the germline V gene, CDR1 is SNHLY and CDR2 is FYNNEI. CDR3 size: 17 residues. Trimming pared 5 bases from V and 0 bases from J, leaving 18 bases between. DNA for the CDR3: TGTGCCAGCAGTCGACAGTCCTACTTCCTTAGCACAGATACGCAGTATTTT. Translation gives CASSRQSYFLSTDTQYF. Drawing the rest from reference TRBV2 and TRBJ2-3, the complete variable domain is EPEVTQTPSHQVTQMGQEVILRCVPISNHLYFYWYRQILGQKVEFLVSFYNNEISEKSEIFDDQFSVERPDGSNFTLKIRSTKLEDSAMYFCASSRQSYFLSTDTQYFGPGTRLTVL.

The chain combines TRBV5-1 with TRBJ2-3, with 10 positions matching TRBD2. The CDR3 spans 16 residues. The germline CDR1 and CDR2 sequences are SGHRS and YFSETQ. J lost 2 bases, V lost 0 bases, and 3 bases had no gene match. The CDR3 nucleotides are TGCGCCAGCAGCTTGGCAACTAGCGGGGACACAGATACGCAGTATTTT. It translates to CASSLATSGDTDTQYF.

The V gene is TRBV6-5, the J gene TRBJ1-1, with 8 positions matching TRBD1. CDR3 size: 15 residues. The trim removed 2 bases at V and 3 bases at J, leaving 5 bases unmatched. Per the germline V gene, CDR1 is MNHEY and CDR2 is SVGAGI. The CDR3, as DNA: TGTGCCAGCAGTTACCAGGGGGCGGGGGACACTGAAGCTTTCTTT. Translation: CASSYQGAGDTEAFF.

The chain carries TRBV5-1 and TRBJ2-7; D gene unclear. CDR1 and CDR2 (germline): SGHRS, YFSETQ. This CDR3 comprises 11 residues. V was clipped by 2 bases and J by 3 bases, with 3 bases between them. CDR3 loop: CASSFNYEQYF. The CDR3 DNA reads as TGCGCCAGCAGCTTCAACTACGAGCAGTACTTC. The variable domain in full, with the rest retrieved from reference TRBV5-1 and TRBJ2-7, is KAGVTQTPRYLIKTRGQQVTLSCSPISGHRSVSWYQQTPGQGLQFLFEYFSETQRNKGNFPGRFSGRQFSNSRSEMNVSTLELGDSALYLCASSFNYEQYFGPGTRLTVT.

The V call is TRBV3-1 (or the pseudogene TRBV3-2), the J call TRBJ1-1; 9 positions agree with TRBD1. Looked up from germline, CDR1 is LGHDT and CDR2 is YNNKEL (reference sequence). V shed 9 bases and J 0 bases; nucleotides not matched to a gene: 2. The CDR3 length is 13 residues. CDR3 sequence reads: CASGQGLNTEAFF. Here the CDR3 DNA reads TGTGCCAGTGGACAGGGGTTGAACACTGAAGCTTTCTTT.

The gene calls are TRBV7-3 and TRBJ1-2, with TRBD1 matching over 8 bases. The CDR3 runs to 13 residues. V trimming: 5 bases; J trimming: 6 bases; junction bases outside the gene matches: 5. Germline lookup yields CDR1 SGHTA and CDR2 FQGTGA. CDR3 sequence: CASSPGQGHGYTF. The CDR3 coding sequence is TGTGCCAGCAGCCCAGGACAGGGCCATGGCTACACCTTC.

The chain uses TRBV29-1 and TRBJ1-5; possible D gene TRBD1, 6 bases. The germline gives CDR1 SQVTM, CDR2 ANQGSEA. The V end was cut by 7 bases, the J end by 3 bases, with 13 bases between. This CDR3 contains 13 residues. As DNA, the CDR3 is TGCAGCGCTGCCCGGGACACCAATCAGCCCCAGCATTTT. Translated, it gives CSAARDTNQPQHF.

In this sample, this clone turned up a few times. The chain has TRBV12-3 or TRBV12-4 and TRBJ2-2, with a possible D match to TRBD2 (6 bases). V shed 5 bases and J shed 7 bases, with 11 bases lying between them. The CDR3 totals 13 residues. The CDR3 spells CASSPWGDGELFF. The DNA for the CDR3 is TGTGCCAGCAGTCCATGGGGGGACGGGGAGCTGTTTTTT.

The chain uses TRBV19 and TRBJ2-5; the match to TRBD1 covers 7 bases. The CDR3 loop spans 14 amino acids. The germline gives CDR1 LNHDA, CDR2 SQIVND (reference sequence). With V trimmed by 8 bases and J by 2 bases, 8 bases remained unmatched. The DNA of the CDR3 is TGTGCCAGTCGTTTCACGGGACAGCAAGAGACCCAGTACTTC. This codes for CASRFTGQQETQYF.

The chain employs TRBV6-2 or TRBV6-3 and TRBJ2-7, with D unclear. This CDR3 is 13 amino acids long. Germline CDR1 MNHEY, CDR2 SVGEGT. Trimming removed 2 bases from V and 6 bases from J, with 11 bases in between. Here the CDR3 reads CASSYSLVGEQYF. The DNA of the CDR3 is TGTGCCAGCAGTTACAGCCTAGTCGGCGAGCAGTACTTC.

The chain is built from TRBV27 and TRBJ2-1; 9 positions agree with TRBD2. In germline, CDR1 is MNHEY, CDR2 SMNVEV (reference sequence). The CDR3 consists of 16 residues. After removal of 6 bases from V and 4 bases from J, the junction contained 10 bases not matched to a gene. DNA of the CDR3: TGTGCCAGCAGCCTTAGATTAGCGGGAGCATACAATGAGCAGTTCTTC. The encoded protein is CASSLRLAGAYNEQFF.

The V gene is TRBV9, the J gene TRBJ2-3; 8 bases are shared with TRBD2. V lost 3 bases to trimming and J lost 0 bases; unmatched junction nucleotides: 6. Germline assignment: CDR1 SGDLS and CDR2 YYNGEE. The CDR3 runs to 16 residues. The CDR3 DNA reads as TGTGCCAGCAGCGGAAGGGAGCGGGGGAGCACAGATACGCAGTATTTT. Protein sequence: CASSGRERGSTDTQYF.

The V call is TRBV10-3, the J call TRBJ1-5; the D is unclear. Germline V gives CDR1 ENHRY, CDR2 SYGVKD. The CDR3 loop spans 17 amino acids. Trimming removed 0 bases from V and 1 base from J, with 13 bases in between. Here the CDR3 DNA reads TGTGCCATCAGTGAGTCGCTGAATATAGCCAGCAATCAGCCCCAGCATTTT. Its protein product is CAISESLNIASNQPQHF.

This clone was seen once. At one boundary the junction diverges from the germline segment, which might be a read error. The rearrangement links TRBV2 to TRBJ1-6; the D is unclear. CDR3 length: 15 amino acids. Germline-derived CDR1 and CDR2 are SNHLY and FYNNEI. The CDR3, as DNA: TGTGCCAGCAGAGAAGGGAGCTCCTATAATTCACCCCTCCACTTT. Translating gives CASREGSSYNSPLHF. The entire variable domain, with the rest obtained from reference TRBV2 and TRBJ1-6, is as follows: EPEVTQTPSHQVTQMGQEVILRCVPISNHLYFYWYRQILGQKVEFLVSFYNNEISEKSEIFDDQFSVERPDGSNFTLKIRSTKLEDSAMYFCASREGSSYNSPLHFGNGTRLTVT.

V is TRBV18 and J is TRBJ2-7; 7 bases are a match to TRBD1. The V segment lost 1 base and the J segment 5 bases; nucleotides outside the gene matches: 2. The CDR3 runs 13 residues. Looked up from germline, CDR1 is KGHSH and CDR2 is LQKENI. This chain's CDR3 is CASSPQGANEQYF. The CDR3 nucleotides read TGTGCCAGCTCACCACAGGGGGCCAACGAGCAGTACTTC.

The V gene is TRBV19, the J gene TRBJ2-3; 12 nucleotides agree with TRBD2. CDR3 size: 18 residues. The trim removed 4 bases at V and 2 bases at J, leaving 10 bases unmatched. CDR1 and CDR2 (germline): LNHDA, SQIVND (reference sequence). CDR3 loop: CASSKGLAGGLITDTQYF. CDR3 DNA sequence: TGTGCCAGTAGTAAGGGTCTAGCGGGGGGGCTTATCACAGATACGCAGTATTTT.

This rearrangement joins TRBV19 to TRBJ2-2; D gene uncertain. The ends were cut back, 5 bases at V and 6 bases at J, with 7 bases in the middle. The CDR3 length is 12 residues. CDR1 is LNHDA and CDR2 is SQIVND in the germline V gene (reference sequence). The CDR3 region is CASSPLPGELFF. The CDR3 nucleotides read TGTGCCAGTAGTCCCCTCCCCGGGGAGCTGTTTTTT.

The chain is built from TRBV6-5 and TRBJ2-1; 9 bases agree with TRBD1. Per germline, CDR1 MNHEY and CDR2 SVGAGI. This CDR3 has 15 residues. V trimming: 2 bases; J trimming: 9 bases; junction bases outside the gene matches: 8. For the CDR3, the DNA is TGTGCCAGCAGTTACGATTACAGGGGGCAGGTTGAGCAGTTCTTC. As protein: CASSYDYRGQVEQFF.

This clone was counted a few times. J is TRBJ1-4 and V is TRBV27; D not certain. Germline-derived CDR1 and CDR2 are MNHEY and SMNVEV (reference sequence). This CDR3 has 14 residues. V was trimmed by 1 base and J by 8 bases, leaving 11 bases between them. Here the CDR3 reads CASSLFGPQEKLFF. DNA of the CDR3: TGTGCCAGCAGTTTATTCGGTCCCCAAGAAAAACTGTTTTTT.

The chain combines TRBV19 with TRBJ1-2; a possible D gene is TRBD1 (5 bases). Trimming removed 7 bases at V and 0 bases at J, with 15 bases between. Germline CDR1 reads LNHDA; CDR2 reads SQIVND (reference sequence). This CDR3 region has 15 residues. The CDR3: CASTSGGEPNYGYTF. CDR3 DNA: TGTGCCAGTACCTCAGGAGGGGAGCCTAACTATGGCTACACCTTC.

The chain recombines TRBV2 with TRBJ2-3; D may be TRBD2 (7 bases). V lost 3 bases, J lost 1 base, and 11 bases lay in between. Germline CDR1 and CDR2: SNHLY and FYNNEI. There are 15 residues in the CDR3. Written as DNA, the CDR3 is TGTGCCAGCAGTGAGGGGGGGGCTGGCACAGATACGCAGTATTTT. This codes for CASSEGGAGTDTQYF.